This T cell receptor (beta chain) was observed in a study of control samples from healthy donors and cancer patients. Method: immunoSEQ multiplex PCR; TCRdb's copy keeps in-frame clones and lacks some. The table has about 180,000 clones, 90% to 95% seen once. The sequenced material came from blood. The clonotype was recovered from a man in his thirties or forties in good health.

CDR3 loop: CASSQEASGGGRGTQYF. CDR3 coding DNA: TGTGCCAGCAGCCAAGAGGCTAGCGGGGGGGGTCGAGGTACGCAGTATTTT. The genes are TRBV3-1 (or the pseudogene TRBV3-2) and TRBJ2-3; 12 nucleotides line up with TRBD2. V gave up 0 bases and J gave up 8 bases; unmatched junction bases: 9. This CDR3 has 17 amino acids. Germline values: CDR1 LGHDT, CDR2 YNNKEL (reference sequence).